This T cell receptor (beta chain) was obtained from a study of CD8+ T cells in alopecia areata. Across the study: Scoring of severity for treated patients was based on percentage of affected scalp area.

Treatment reported: oral pan-JAK inhibitor, 5-10 mg twice daily. RNA extraction and reverse transcription yielded cDNA as sequencing template. Clones were read by immunoSEQ multiplex PCR, and TCRdb kept only the in-frame ones, dropping some. The sample has some 88,000 clones, roughly 40% seen once. Sequencing used CD8+ T cells sorted from blood, obtained at week 24, from a patient treated with tofacitinib. The source is a human donor with alopecia areata.

The CDR3 loop reads CASSSRQGDEQFF. As DNA, the CDR3 is TGTGCCAGTAGTAGCAGACAGGGCGATGAGCAGTTCTTC. The gene calls are TRBV19 and TRBJ2-1; 7 bases are shared with TRBD1. CDR1 LNHDA and CDR2 SQIVND come from the germline V gene (reference sequence). Trimming at V came to 4 bases and at J to 8 bases, leaving 5 bases not matched to a gene. The CDR3 loop spans 13 amino acids.